This T cell receptor beta chain was captured in a study of early T cells in non-severe SARS-CoV-2 infection. Whole-study context: From unsorted whole blood, bulk RNA was sequenced, and the chains remained unpaired.

This clonotype was counted between two and nine times. MiXCR, run by TCRdb on the 5' RACE reads, gives a single entry per CDR3 protein. The sample contains about 81,000 distinct CDR3 sequences, roughly 5.7% of which appear only once. Germline V gene data show CDR1 as SGHAT and CDR2 as FQNNGV. Trimming stripped 5 bases from V and 5 bases from J, with 6 bases between. The CDR3 totals 11 residues. This receptor was obtained from an adult who was a healthcare worker with PCR-confirmed SARS-CoV-2 infection or an uninfected control (not recorded which). The V call is TRBV11-2, the J call TRBJ2-5; possibly TRBD2 for D (5 bases). The specimen was whole blood. The CDR3: CASSRGETQYF. The CDR3 nucleotides read TGTGCCAGCAGCCGCGGGGAGACCCAGTACTTC.